One sample yielded the 5 T cell receptor beta chains listed below, sequenced in a study of shared clonotypes between healthy human individuals. Profiled with immunoSEQ multiplex PCR; TCRdb holds only in-frame clones, not every one. The table lists millions of clones, 90% to 95% of them singletons. Sequencing was carried out using naive CD4+ T cells sorted from blood. Described subset: CD45RA+ positively selected. The receptors come from a man aged 18 to 29 in good health.

This clone appeared a few times. This chain links TRBV28 with TRBJ1-6; TRBD1 might be the D (5 bases). CDR1 is MDHEN, CDR2 SYDVKM, per germline. V was clipped by 11 bases and J by 12 bases, with 11 bases between them. This CDR3 has 10 amino acids. The CDR3 sequence is CAAGDVPLHF. CDR3 nucleotides: TGTGCCGCCGGGGACGTACCCCTCCACTTT.

The chain uses TRBV29-1 and TRBJ2-5; 11 bases are a match to TRBD2. CDR3 length equals 13 residues. Germline V gene sequence: CDR1 SQVTM, CDR2 ANQGSEA. The V and J ends lost 7 bases and 3 bases, in that order; junction bases with no gene match: 4. The CDR3 DNA reads as TGCAGCGGCCTACTAGCGGGGGAAGAGACCCAGTACTTC. It yields the protein CSGLLAGEETQYF.

V and J are TRBV6-5 and TRBJ2-7, with D unresolved. V gave up 6 bases and J gave up 7 bases, with 13 bases separating them. Per the germline V gene, CDR1 is MNHEY and CDR2 is SVGAGI. CDR3 length: 12 residues. CDR3 sequence (DNA): TGTGCCAGCAGCTCGGGTCGTTGGGAGCAGTACTTC. It specifies CASSSGRWEQYF.

This chain connects TRBV10-3 to TRBJ2-3; D might be TRBD1 or TRBD2, each matching 7 bases. The CDR3 contains 16 residues. Trimming cost V 6 bases and J 4 bases, with 20 bases left between them. In germline, CDR1 is ENHRY, CDR2 SYGVKD. CDR3: CAISSRGGGFSDTQYF. The CDR3 DNA reads as TGTGCCATCAGCTCGAGGGGAGGGGGCTTCTCAGATACGCAGTATTTT.

V gene TRBV9 combines with J gene TRBJ1-6, with 7 bases that match TRBD1. CDR3 length: 17 residues. Germline V gene lookup returns CDR1 SGDLS and CDR2 YYNGEE. The V gene end was trimmed by 6 bases and the J gene end by 0 bases; junction bases not matched to a gene: 9. DNA of the CDR3: TGTGCCAGCACCCAGGGGGGGGTCGGCTCCTATAATTCACCCCTCCACTTT. It codes for CASTQGGVGSYNSPLHF.